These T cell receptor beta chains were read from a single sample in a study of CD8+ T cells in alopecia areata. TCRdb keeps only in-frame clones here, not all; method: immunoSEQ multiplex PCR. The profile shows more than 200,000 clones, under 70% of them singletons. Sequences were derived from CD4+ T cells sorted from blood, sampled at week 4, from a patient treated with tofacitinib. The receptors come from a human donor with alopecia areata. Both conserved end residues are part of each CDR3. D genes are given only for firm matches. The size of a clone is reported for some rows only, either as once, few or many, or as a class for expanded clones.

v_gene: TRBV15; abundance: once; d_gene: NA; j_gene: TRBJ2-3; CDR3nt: TGTGCCACCAGCAGAGATCGGGAGCCTTCCACAGATACGCAGTATTTT; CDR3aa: CATSRDREPSTDTQYF
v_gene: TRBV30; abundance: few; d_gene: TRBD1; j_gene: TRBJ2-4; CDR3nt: TGTGCCTGGAGTGTACCCAGGGGGATACAGTACTTC; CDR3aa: CAWSVPRGIQYF
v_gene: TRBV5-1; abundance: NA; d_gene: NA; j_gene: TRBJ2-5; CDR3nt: TGCGCCAGCAGAACAGTACCTCAAGAGACCCAGTACTTC; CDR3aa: CASRTVPQETQYF
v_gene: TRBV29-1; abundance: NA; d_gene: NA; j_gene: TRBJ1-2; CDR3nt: TGCAGCACGACCGACAGAGGCAACTATGGCTACACCTTC; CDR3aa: CSTTDRGNYGYTF
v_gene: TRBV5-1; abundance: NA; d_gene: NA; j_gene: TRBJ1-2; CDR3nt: TGCGCCAGCAGCTCAGGACGGTATGGCTACACCTTC; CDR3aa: CASSSGRYGYTF
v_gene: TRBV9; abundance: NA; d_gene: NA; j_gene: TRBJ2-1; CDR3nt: TGTGCCAGCAGCGTAGGGCCCCTATACTACAATGAGCAGTTCTTC; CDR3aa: CASSVGPLYYNEQFF
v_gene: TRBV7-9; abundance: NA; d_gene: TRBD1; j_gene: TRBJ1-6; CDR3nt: TGTGCCAGCAGCGGGGACAGTCTAAATTCACCCCTCCACTTT; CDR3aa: CASSGDSLNSPLHF
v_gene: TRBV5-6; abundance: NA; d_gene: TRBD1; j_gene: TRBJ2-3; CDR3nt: TGTGCCAGCAGCTCAATAGACAGGGCCGCAGATACGCAGTATTTT; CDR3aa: CASSSIDRAADTQYF
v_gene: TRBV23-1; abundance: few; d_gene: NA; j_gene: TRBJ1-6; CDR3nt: TGCGCCAGCAGTCAGAGACAGAGCTCCTATAATTCACCCCTCCACTTT; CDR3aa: CASSQRQSSYNSPLHF
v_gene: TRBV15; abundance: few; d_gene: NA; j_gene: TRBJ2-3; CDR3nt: TGTGCCACCAGCAGAGAGGACAGCACAGATACGCAGTATTTT; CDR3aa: CATSREDSTDTQYF
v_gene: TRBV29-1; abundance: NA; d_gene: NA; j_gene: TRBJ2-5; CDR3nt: TGCAGCGTTGAAGCCCCGGGGCCTCAAGAGACCCAGTACTTC; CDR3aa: CSVEAPGPQETQYF
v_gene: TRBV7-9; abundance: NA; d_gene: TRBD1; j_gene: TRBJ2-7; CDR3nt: TGTGCCAGCAGCACCTGGACAGGGGGTATACACGAGCAGTACTTC; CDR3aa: CASSTWTGGIHEQYF
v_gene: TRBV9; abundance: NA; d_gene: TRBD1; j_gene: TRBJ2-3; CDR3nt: TGTGCCAGCAGCGTAGGGGTCGGGACAGGGGTCACAGATACGCAGTATTTT; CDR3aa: CASSVGVGTGVTDTQYF
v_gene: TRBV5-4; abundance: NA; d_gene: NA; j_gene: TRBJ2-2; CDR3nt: TGTGCCAGCAGCTTGGACTGGACCTCGAACACCGGGGAGCTGTTTTTT; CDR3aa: CASSLDWTSNTGELFF
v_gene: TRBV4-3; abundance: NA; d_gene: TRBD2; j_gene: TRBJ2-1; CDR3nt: TGCGCCAGCAGCCAAGGCGGGGGGGCATACAATGAGCAGTTCTTC; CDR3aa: CASSQGGGAYNEQFF
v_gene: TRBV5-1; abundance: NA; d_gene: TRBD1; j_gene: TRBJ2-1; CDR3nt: TGCGCCAGCAGCTGGGGACAGTCCTGGTCGGATGAGCAGTTCTTC; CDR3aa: CASSWGQSWSDEQFF
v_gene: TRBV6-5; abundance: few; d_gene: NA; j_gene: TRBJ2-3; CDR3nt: TGTGCCAGCAGTTCCTACACAGATACGCAGTATTTT; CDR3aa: CASSSYTDTQYF
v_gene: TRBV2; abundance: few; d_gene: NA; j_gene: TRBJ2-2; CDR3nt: TGTGCCAGCAGTGACGGTGACGGGGAGCTGTTTTTT; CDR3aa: CASSDGDGELFF
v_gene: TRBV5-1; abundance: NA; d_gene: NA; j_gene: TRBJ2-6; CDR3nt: TGCGCCAGCAGCTTGGGAAAATCCGGGGCCAACGTCCTGACTTTC; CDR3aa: CASSLGKSGANVLTF
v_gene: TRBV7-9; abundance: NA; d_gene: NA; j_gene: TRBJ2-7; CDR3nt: TGTGCCAGCAGCCCCCAGGACTACGAGCAGTACTTC; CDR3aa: CASSPQDYEQYF
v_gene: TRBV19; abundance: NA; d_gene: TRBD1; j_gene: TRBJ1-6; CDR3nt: TGTGCCAGTAGTCTCGGGGACAGGGTGTATAATTCACCCCTCCACTTT; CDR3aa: CASSLGDRVYNSPLHF
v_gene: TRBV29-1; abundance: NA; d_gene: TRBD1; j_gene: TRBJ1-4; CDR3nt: TGCAGCGTTGGAGTTAGGGGGCCTAATGAAAAACTGTTTTTT; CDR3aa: CSVGVRGPNEKLFF
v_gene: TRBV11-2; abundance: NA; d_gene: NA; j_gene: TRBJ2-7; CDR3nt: TGTGCCAGCAGCCGAAACTACGAGCAGTACTTC; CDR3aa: CASSRNYEQYF
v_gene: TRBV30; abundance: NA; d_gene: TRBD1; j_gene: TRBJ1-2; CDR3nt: TGTGCCTGGAGTGTACAGGGACAGGGCTATGGCTACACCTTC; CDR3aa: CAWSVQGQGYGYTF
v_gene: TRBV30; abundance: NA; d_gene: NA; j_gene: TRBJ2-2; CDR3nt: TGTGCCTGGAGCCCTAGCGCTGCCGGGGAGCTGTTTTTT; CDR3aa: CAWSPSAAGELFF
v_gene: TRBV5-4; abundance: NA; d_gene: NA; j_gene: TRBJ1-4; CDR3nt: TGTGCCAGCAGCTTGGACAGGGCGGGGAAACTGTTTTTT; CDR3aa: CASSLDRAGKLFF
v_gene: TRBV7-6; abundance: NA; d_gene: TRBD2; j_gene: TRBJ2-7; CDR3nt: TGTGCCAGCAGCTCACCGGGACTAGGGGCGTACGAGCAGTACTTC; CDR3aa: CASSSPGLGAYEQYF
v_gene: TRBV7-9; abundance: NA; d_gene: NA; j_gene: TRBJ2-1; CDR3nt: TGTGCCAGCAGCTTAGATAGCTCCTACAATGAGCAGTTCTTC; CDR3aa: CASSLDSSYNEQFF
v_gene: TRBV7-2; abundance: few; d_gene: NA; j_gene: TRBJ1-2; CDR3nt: TGTGCCAGCAGCTTAATGCCGACTTCCTACACCTTC; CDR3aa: CASSLMPTSYTF
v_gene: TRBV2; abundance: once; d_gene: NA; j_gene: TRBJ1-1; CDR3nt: TGTGCCAGCAGTGTGCAGGGGAACACTGAAGCTTTCTTT; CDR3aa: CASSVQGNTEAFF
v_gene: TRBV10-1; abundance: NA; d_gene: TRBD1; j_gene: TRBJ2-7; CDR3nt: TGCGCCAGCAGTTTCTTGGACAGGGGGCGCCGAGAGCAGTACTTC; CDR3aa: CASSFLDRGRREQYF
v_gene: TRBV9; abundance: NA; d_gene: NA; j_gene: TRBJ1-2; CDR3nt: TGTGCCAGCAGCCCGCCCGTCGCCCTACTCTATGGCTACACCTTC; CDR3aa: CASSPPVALLYGYTF
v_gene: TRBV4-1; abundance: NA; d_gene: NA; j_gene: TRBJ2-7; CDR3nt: TGCGCCAGCAGTCGGGACACCACCTACGAGCAGTACTTC; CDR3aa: CASSRDTTYEQYF
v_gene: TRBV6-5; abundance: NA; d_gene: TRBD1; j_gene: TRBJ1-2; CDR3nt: TGTGCCAGCAGCCAGGGGGTTCGTGGCTACACCTTC; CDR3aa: CASSQGVRGYTF
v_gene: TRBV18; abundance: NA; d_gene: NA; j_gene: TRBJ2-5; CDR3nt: TGTGCCAGCTCACTCGGCCCCTTGGGGCCGGCGGGGGAGACCCAGTACTTC; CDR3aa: CASSLGPLGPAGETQYF
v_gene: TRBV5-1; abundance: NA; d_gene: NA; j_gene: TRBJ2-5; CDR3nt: TGCGCCAGCAGCCCCGGGACCGCAGACCAGACCCAGTACTTC; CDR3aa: CASSPGTADQTQYF
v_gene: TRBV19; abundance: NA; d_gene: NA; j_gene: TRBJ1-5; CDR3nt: TGTGCCAGTAGCCCCGATTGGAATCAGCCCCAGCATTTT; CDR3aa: CASSPDWNQPQHF
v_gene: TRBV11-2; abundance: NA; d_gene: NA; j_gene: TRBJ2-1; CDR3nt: TGTGCCAGCAGCCCTTACAATGAGCAGTTCTTC; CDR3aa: CASSPYNEQFF
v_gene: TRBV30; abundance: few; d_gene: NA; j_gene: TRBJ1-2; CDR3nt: TGTGCCTGGAGGAGGGACGGCTACTATGGCTACACCTTC; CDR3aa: CAWRRDGYYGYTF
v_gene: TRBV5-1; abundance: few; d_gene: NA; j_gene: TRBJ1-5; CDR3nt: TGCGCCAGCAGCTTTGACAACAATCAGCCCCAGCATTTT; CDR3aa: CASSFDNNQPQHF
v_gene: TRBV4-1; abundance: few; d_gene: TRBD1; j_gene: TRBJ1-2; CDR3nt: TGCGCCAGCAGACCCACAGGGGGCCTAGGCTACACCTTC; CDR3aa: CASRPTGGLGYTF
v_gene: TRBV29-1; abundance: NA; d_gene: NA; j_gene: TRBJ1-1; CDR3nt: TGCAGCGTTGACAAGACAGGGAACACTGAAGCTTTCTTT; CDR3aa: CSVDKTGNTEAFF